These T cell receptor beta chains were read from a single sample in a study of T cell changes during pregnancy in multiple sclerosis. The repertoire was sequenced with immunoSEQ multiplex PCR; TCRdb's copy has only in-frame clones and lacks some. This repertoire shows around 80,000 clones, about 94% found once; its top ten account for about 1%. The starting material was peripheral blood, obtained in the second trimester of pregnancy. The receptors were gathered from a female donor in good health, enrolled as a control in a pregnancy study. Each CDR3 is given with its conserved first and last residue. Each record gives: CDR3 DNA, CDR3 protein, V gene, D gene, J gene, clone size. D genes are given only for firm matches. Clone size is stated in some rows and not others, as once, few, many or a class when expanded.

cdr3_nt: TGTGCCAGCAGCGTAGGGCAGGGAAGAGCCGGAAACACCATATATTTT
cdr3_aa: CASSVGQGRAGNTIYF
v_call: TRBV9
d_call: -
j_call: TRBJ1-3
clone_size: -

cdr3_nt: TGTGCCAGCAGCGGAACTAGCGGAAGAGCCAAAAACATTCAGTACTTC
cdr3_aa: CASSGTSGRAKNIQYF
v_call: TRBV2
d_call: TRBD2
j_call: TRBJ2-4
clone_size: -

cdr3_nt: TGTGCCAGCAGGGCCAGGGGCGATAACACTGAAGCTTTCTTT
cdr3_aa: CASRARGDNTEAFF
v_call: TRBV13
d_call: -
j_call: TRBJ1-1
clone_size: -

cdr3_nt: TGTGCCAGCTCACCGGGGACAGGGCAGGCAGATACGCAGTATTTT
cdr3_aa: CASSPGTGQADTQYF
v_call: TRBV18
d_call: TRBD1
j_call: TRBJ2-3
clone_size: once

cdr3_nt: TGTGCCAGCAGTTTATTAGCAGATACGCAGTATTTT
cdr3_aa: CASSLLADTQYF
v_call: TRBV28
d_call: -
j_call: TRBJ2-3
clone_size: -

cdr3_nt: TGCGCCAGCAGCCACCGGGACAGGGCTATGAACACTGAAGCTTTCTTT
cdr3_aa: CASSHRDRAMNTEAFF
v_call: TRBV5-1
d_call: TRBD1
j_call: TRBJ1-1
clone_size: -

cdr3_nt: TGTGCCTGGAGTGTTGGGGTAGCGGGACAAGGGGATACGCAGTATTTT
cdr3_aa: CAWSVGVAGQGDTQYF
v_call: TRBV30
d_call: TRBD2
j_call: TRBJ2-3
clone_size: -

cdr3_nt: TGCGCCAGCAGCTCCTGGGGCAGACTAGCGGGAGACCAGCAGTACTTC
cdr3_aa: CASSSWGRLAGDQQYF
v_call: TRBV5-1
d_call: TRBD2
j_call: TRBJ2-7
clone_size: -

cdr3_nt: TGTGCCAGTAGGACAGGGGGAGCAGAGACCCAGTACTTC
cdr3_aa: CASRTGGAETQYF
v_call: TRBV19
d_call: TRBD1
j_call: TRBJ2-5
clone_size: -

cdr3_nt: TGTGCCAGCAGCTACCGGGACAGGCCCTACAATGAGCAGTTCTTC
cdr3_aa: CASSYRDRPYNEQFF
v_call: TRBV6-5
d_call: TRBD1
j_call: TRBJ2-1
clone_size: -

cdr3_nt: TGTGCCTGGAGTGTACACAGGGGTATCACCGGGGAGCTGTTTTTT
cdr3_aa: CAWSVHRGITGELFF
v_call: TRBV30
d_call: TRBD1
j_call: TRBJ2-2
clone_size: -

cdr3_nt: TGTGCCAGCAGTGAACTAACAGGCCCTAACTATGGCTACACCTTC
cdr3_aa: CASSELTGPNYGYTF
v_call: TRBV6-1
d_call: -
j_call: TRBJ1-2
clone_size: -

cdr3_nt: TGCGCCAGCAGCTTGGCGGTAGCGGGGTTAAAAGATACGCAGTATTTT
cdr3_aa: CASSLAVAGLKDTQYF
v_call: TRBV5-1
d_call: TRBD2
j_call: TRBJ2-3
clone_size: -

cdr3_nt: TGTGCCTGGAGAAGACCCGGGGGAAACTACGAGCAGTACTTC
cdr3_aa: CAWRRPGGNYEQYF
v_call: TRBV30
d_call: -
j_call: TRBJ2-7
clone_size: once

cdr3_nt: TGTGCCAGCAGGCGAGCCTACGAGCAGTACTTC
cdr3_aa: CASRRAYEQYF
v_call: TRBV2
d_call: -
j_call: TRBJ2-7
clone_size: -

cdr3_nt: TGTGCCAGCAGCTTAGGGGGATCTGGGGCCAACGTCCTGACTTTC
cdr3_aa: CASSLGGSGANVLTF
v_call: TRBV5-6
d_call: -
j_call: TRBJ2-6
clone_size: -

cdr3_nt: TGTGCCAGCAGCGGCGGACTAGCGGAGGCCTACGAGCAGTACTTC
cdr3_aa: CASSGGLAEAYEQYF
v_call: TRBV2
d_call: TRBD2
j_call: TRBJ2-7
clone_size: -

cdr3_nt: TGTGCCAGCAGGCAGGGCACAGTCACAGATACGCAGTATTTT
cdr3_aa: CASRQGTVTDTQYF
v_call: TRBV6-5
d_call: -
j_call: TRBJ2-3
clone_size: -

cdr3_nt: TGTGCCAGCAGCGCTGACACCAGGGATAGAACGTACTTC
cdr3_aa: CASSADTRDRTYF
v_call: TRBV11-2
d_call: -
j_call: TRBJ2-7
clone_size: -

cdr3_nt: TGCGCCAGCAGCTTGGGAGGGGGACGGGAATATGGCTACACCTTC
cdr3_aa: CASSLGGGREYGYTF
v_call: TRBV5-1
d_call: -
j_call: TRBJ1-2
clone_size: -

cdr3_nt: TGCGCCAGCAGCGATTCTACGCGCGAGCAGTACTTC
cdr3_aa: CASSDSTREQYF
v_call: TRBV5-1
d_call: -
j_call: TRBJ2-7
clone_size: -

cdr3_nt: TGTGCCAGCAGCTCTCGACTTCGGACAGAGCCTGAAGCTTTCTTT
cdr3_aa: CASSSRLRTEPEAFF
v_call: TRBV11-2
d_call: -
j_call: TRBJ1-1
clone_size: -

cdr3_nt: TGTGCCACCAGCTCCCCTTGGGGCATGACAGGGGTTTATAGCAATCAGCCCCAGCATTTT
cdr3_aa: CATSSPWGMTGVYSNQPQHF
v_call: TRBV15
d_call: TRBD1
j_call: TRBJ1-5
clone_size: -

cdr3_nt: TGCAGCGTGGGACAGGTGAACAATGAGCAGTTCTTC
cdr3_aa: CSVGQVNNEQFF
v_call: TRBV29-1
d_call: TRBD1
j_call: TRBJ2-1
clone_size: -

cdr3_nt: TGTGCCAGCAGTGCGACAGGTACCTACGAGCAGTACTTC
cdr3_aa: CASSATGTYEQYF
v_call: TRBV28
d_call: -
j_call: TRBJ2-7
clone_size: -

cdr3_nt: TGTGCCAGCAGTCACCCCGAGCGCTCTGGAAACACCATATATTTT
cdr3_aa: CASSHPERSGNTIYF
v_call: TRBV25-1
d_call: -
j_call: TRBJ1-3
clone_size: once

cdr3_nt: TGTGCCTCCTCGTCAGGGGATGGAGGCACTGAAGCTTTCTTT
cdr3_aa: CASSSGDGGTEAFF
v_call: TRBV9
d_call: -
j_call: TRBJ1-1
clone_size: -

cdr3_nt: TGCGCCAGCAGCCAGCCCACGGGATACAATGAGCAGTTCTTC
cdr3_aa: CASSQPTGYNEQFF
v_call: TRBV4-1
d_call: -
j_call: TRBJ2-1
clone_size: -

cdr3_nt: TGTGCCAGCAGTACTGCCAATGAGCAGTTCTTC
cdr3_aa: CASSTANEQFF
v_call: TRBV9
d_call: -
j_call: TRBJ2-1
clone_size: -

cdr3_nt: TGTGCCAGCGGAAGACAGGGGAAGTCAGGGGAGCTGTTTTTT
cdr3_aa: CASGRQGKSGELFF
v_call: TRBV2
d_call: TRBD1
j_call: TRBJ2-2
clone_size: -

cdr3_nt: TGTGCCAGCAGTGAGATGGGCAGGGCCACCTACAATGAGCAGTTCTTC
cdr3_aa: CASSEMGRATYNEQFF
v_call: TRBV2
d_call: -
j_call: TRBJ2-1
clone_size: -

cdr3_nt: TGTGCCAGCAGCTTGGGAGGCATCCTGAACTTC
cdr3_aa: CASSLGGILNF
v_call: TRBV5-5
d_call: -
j_call: TRBJ2-7
clone_size: -

cdr3_nt: TGTGCCACCAGCAGAGGACAGGGGGTCAACGAGCAGTACTTC
cdr3_aa: CATSRGQGVNEQYF
v_call: TRBV15
d_call: TRBD1
j_call: TRBJ2-7
clone_size: -

cdr3_nt: TGCGCCAGCAGCAGAGGGGGTGCTAGCTGGAGATATACGCAGTATTTT
cdr3_aa: CASSRGGASWRYTQYF
v_call: TRBV5-1
d_call: -
j_call: TRBJ2-3
clone_size: -

cdr3_nt: TGCGCCAGCAGCTTAACTAGCGGGAGCTACGAGCAGTACTTC
cdr3_aa: CASSLTSGSYEQYF
v_call: TRBV5-1
d_call: TRBD2
j_call: TRBJ2-7
clone_size: -

cdr3_nt: TGTGCCAGCACCCCGGACAGATCCTACGAGCAGTACTTC
cdr3_aa: CASTPDRSYEQYF
v_call: TRBV5-4
d_call: -
j_call: TRBJ2-7
clone_size: -

cdr3_nt: TGTGCCACTGTTCTAGCGGCGAGCACAGATACGCAGTATTTT
cdr3_aa: CATVLAASTDTQYF
v_call: TRBV28
d_call: TRBD2
j_call: TRBJ2-3
clone_size: once

cdr3_nt: TGCGCCAGCAGCTTGGGAATACAGGACACCGGGGAGCTGTTTTTT
cdr3_aa: CASSLGIQDTGELFF
v_call: TRBV5-1
d_call: -
j_call: TRBJ2-2
clone_size: -

cdr3_nt: TGTGCCAGCAGCGCCGGCTCGGACAGGAGTGGCGGCTACACCTTC
cdr3_aa: CASSAGSDRSGGYTF
v_call: TRBV6-1
d_call: TRBD1
j_call: TRBJ1-2
clone_size: -